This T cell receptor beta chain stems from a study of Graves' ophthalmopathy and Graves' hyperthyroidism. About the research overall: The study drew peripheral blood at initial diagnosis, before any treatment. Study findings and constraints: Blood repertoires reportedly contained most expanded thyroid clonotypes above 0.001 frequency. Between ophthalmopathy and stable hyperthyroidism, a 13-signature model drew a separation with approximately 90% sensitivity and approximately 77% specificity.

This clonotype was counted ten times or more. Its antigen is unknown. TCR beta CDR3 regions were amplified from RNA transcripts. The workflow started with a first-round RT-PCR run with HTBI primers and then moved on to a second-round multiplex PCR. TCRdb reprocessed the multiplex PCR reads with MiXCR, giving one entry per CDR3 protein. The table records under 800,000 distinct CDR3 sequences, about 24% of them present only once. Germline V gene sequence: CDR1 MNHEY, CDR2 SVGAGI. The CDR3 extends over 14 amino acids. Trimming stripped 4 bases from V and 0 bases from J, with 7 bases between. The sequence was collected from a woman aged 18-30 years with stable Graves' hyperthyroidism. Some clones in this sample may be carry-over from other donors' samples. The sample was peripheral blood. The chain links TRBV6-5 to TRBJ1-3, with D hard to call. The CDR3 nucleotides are TGTGCCAGCAGTTCTCGGTCCTCTGGAAACACCATATATTTT. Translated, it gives CASSSRSSGNTIYF.